This T cell receptor beta chain was identified in a study of spatial heterogeneity in lung cancer. General study points: Tumor TCRs that were ubiquitous and expanded showed up in blood more at resection than follow-up.

Every molecule of TCR cDNA had its own unique molecular identifier. One entry per CDR3 protein, called by TCRdb with MiXCR from the 5' RACE reads. The sample lists approximately 44,000 distinct CDR3 sequences, around 15% occurring once. About this clonotype: What it recognizes is unknown.

This CDR3 region has 12 residues. Between the trimmed V and J ends, which lost 6 bases and 8 bases, there was a span of 13 bases. Germline loops: CDR1 SGHDN, CDR2 FVKESK. Time point denoted: sample taken at primary tumor resection. The donor group consisted of approximately 77 patients who had untreated, early-stage non-small cell lung cancer. Whole RNA, which was extracted from tumor, nontumor lung tissue or frozen PBMC, was sequenced without any cell sorting. Sequenced here: PBMCs, sampled at surgery. This receptor was taken from a male donor with early-stage non-small cell lung cancer. This sequence joins TRBV14 and TRBJ1-1, with D unclear. In DNA, the CDR3 is TGTGCCAGCAGTTTGGACCGGGCAGAAGCTTTCTTT. Residues: CASSLDRAEAFF. Looking up the rest from reference TRBV14 and TRBJ1-1 gives the full variable domain: EAGVTQFPSHSVIEKGQTVTLRCDPISGHDNLYWYRRVMGKEIKFLLHFVKESKQDESGMPNNRFLAERTGGTYSTLKVQPAELEDSGVYFCASSLDRAEAFFGQGTRLTVV.